The 22 T cell receptor beta chains presented below share a single source sample, sequenced in a study of T-cell memory formation after mild COVID-19. TCRdb independently ran MiXCR on the 5' RACE reads; one entry per CDR3 protein. The table lists some 120,000 distinct CDR3 sequences, about 17% of them singletons. The sample taken for sequencing was PBMCs or a T cell subset sorted from them (not recorded which). The receptors shown here come from an adult woman who had mild COVID-19 (a few samples of this study predate the infection). Cell type and time point are not known.

There are a few counts of this clonotype. This chain uses TRBV5-1 with TRBJ2-7; D call uncertain. CDR3 length: 14 amino acids. CDR1 is SGHRS and CDR2 is YFSETQ in the germline V gene. V shed 0 bases and J shed 3 bases, with 10 bases lying between them. The CDR3 sequence: CASSLEAASYEQYF. CDR3 nucleotides: TGCGCCAGCAGCTTGGAAGCAGCGAGCTACGAGCAGTACTTC.

This clonotype appeared a few times. The chain carries TRBV25-1 and TRBJ2-3, with a tentative D call TRBD2 (5 bases). The CDR3 contains 10 residues. The V gene lost 8 bases and the J gene lost 5 bases, with 5 bases spanning the gap. Germline V lookup: CDR1 MGHDK, CDR2 SYGVNS. Here the CDR3 DNA reads TGTGCCAGCGGGAGAGATACGCAGTATTTT. This gives the protein CASGRDTQYF.

The V call is TRBV7-2, the J call TRBJ1-3; 7 bases line up with TRBD1. Germline V lookup: CDR1 SGHTA, CDR2 FQGNSA. The CDR3 runs to 17 residues. Germline trimming cut 4 bases from V and 0 bases from J; bases unmatched to any gene: 9. This chain's CDR3 is CASSYTGAMNSGNTIYF. The CDR3 DNA follows: TGTGCCAGCAGCTACACAGGGGCTATGAACTCTGGAAACACCATATATTTT.

The chain joins TRBV12-3 or TRBV12-4 to TRBJ2-2, with D possibly called TRBD1 or TRBD2 (5 bases each). Trimming shortened V by 6 bases and J by 4 bases, and 15 bases separated the two germline ends. CDR3 size: 15 residues. CDR3 loop: CASRPGQGTTGELFF. CDR3 bases: TGTGCCAGCAGACCAGGACAAGGGACCACCGGGGAGCTGTTTTTT.

This clonotype was detected only a few times. The chain carries TRBV9 and TRBJ1-2; 8 bases match TRBD1. The CDR3 totals 14 residues. Germline loops: CDR1 SGDLS, CDR2 YYNGEE. V was clipped by 4 bases and J by 4 bases; unmatched bases: 6. The CDR3 coding sequence is TGTGCCAGCAGCAGGGGACAGGAGAGCTATGGCTACACCTTC. It yields the protein CASSRGQESYGYTF.

This clonotype has a handful of counts. The chain joins TRBV29-1 to TRBJ2-1, with a possible D match to TRBD1 (6 bases). The CDR3 loop spans 13 amino acids. The V gene lost 4 bases and the J gene lost 4 bases, with 11 bases spanning the gap. Germline V gives CDR1 SQVTM, CDR2 ANQGSEA. CDR3 nucleotides: TGCAGCGTTGGGGCAGGGGATTACAATGAGCAGTTCTTC. It encodes CSVGAGDYNEQFF.

V gene TRBV5-1 combines with J gene TRBJ2-5, with 9 bases lining up with TRBD1. Unmatched junction bases numbered 9, after V lost 4 bases and J lost 5 bases. The CDR3 has 15 amino acids. Germline CDR1 is SGHRS and CDR2 is YFSETQ. The CDR3 is CASSPPGQGRETQYF. As DNA, the CDR3 is TGCGCCAGCAGCCCTCCGGGACAGGGTCGGGAGACCCAGTACTTC.

This clonotype turned up a few times. Here the CDR3 reads CASPCAVGEKTQYF. CDR3 DNA: TGTGCCAGCCCCTGTGCGGTAGGGGAGAAGACCCAGTACTTC. This chain connects TRBV19 to TRBJ2-5, with D perhaps matching TRBD1 or TRBD2 (5 bases each). CDR1 is LNHDA and CDR2 is SQIVND in the germline V gene (reference sequence). CDR3 length equals 14 residues. The V end was cut by 9 bases, the J end by 6 bases, with 20 bases between.

This chain uses TRBV4-1 with TRBJ2-3, with D unclear. The germline V gene encodes CDR1 MGHRA and CDR2 YSYEKL. V dropped 3 bases and J dropped 0 bases, with 4 bases sitting between them. The CDR3 is 13 residues long. CDR3 protein: CASSQTSTDTQYF. The CDR3 nucleotides read TGCGCCAGCAGCCAGACGAGCACAGATACGCAGTATTTT.

The sample holds a few counts of this clonotype. This chain uses TRBV19 with TRBJ1-1; 9 bases map to TRBD1. V lost 4 bases and J lost 1; bases outside the gene matches: 7. The germline V gene has CDR1 LNHDA and CDR2 SQIVND (reference sequence). The CDR3 has 16 residues. CDR3 sequence: CASSTLQGARNTEAFF. CDR3 DNA sequence: TGTGCCAGTAGTACACTACAGGGGGCACGGAACACTGAAGCTTTCTTT.

J is TRBJ1-1 and V is TRBV30; D may be TRBD1 (6 bases). This CDR3 contains 15 residues. Trimming stripped 2 bases from V and 1 base from J, with 14 bases between. The V gene's germline CDR1 is GTSNPN and CDR2 SVGIG (reference sequence). The CDR3 bases are TGTGCCTGGAGTCCCCCGGGGGCGTCGAACACTGAAGCTTTCTTT. Translating it yields CAWSPPGASNTEAFF.

The table lists this clonotype with a few counts. The chain uses TRBV13 and TRBJ1-1, with D tentatively TRBD1 (5 bases). V lost 5 bases and J lost 3, with 16 bases in between. This CDR3 is built from 15 residues. Per germline, CDR1 PRHDT and CDR2 FYEKMQ (reference sequence). CDR3: CASSPRGQGDTEAFF. CDR3 DNA sequence: TGTGCCAGCAGCCCCCGAGGGCAGGGAGACACTGAAGCTTTCTTT.

This chain joins TRBV5-5 and TRBJ1-1, with 7 bases fitting TRBD1. The CDR3 consists of 15 residues. After removal of 2 bases from V and 1 base from J, the junction contained 5 bases not matched to a gene. Germline values: CDR1 SGHKS, CDR2 YYEKEE (reference sequence). In DNA form, the CDR3 reads TGTGCCAGCAGCTTCTACGACAGGGAGAACACTGAAGCTTTCTTT. Translated, it gives CASSFYDRENTEAFF.

This clonotype showed up just a few times. The V gene is TRBV7-6, the J gene TRBJ2-6; TRBD1 aligns across 10 bases. Germline CDR1 SGHVS, CDR2 FNYEAQ. The CDR3 covers 19 residues. V shed 3 bases and J 0 bases; nucleotides not matched to a gene: 8. The chain's CDR3 is CASSFGPTGGHSGANVLTF. The CDR3 DNA follows: TGTGCCAGCAGCTTTGGCCCGACAGGGGGCCACTCTGGGGCCAACGTCCTGACTTTC.

V is TRBV14 and J is TRBJ2-1; 16 bases line up with TRBD2. CDR1 and CDR2 (germline): SGHDN, FVKESK. With 4 bases clipped from V and 0 bases from J, the junction kept 3 bases outside the gene matches. The CDR3 spans 18 residues. CDR3 protein: CASSRGLAGGPSYNEQFF. In DNA form, the CDR3 reads TGTGCCAGCAGCCGGGGACTAGCGGGGGGGCCCTCCTACAATGAGCAGTTCTTC.

This clonotype has only a few counts. The CDR3 sequence is CAWSTGGMEPQHF. CDR3 DNA sequence: TGTGCCTGGAGTACGGGTGGTATGGAGCCCCAGCATTTT. The chain is built from TRBV30 and TRBJ1-5; D remains unclear. This CDR3 is 13 amino acids long. Germline assignment: CDR1 GTSNPN and CDR2 SVGIG (reference sequence). With 2 bases removed from V and 8 bases from J, the gap between germline ends came to 13 bases. Based on the CDR3 plus reference TRBV30 and TRBJ1-5, the full variable domain is SQTIHQWPATLVQPVGSPLSLECTVEGTSNPNLYWYRQAAGRGLQLLFYSVGIGQISSEVPQNLSASRPQDRQFILSSKKLLLSDSGFYLCAWSTGGMEPQHFGDGTRLSIL.

The chain uses TRBV7-6 and TRBJ2-5, with no clear D. From germline, CDR1 is SGHVS and CDR2 FNYEAQ. V lost 5 bases, J lost 2 bases, and 15 bases lay in between. The CDR3 consists of 15 residues. The CDR3 DNA reads TGTGCCAGCAGCACTGGGTTCAGCACTCAAGAGACCCAGTACTTC. This encodes CASSTGFSTQETQYF.

This clonotype was seen at least ten times. The chain couples TRBV4-3 to TRBJ2-1; the match to TRBD2 covers 10 bases. Trimming took 0 bases from V and 3 from J; bases not matched to a gene: 2. Germline assignment: CDR1 LGHNA and CDR2 YSLEER. The CDR3 has 16 amino acids. CDR3 bases: TGCGCCAGCAGCCAAGAGACTAGCGGGCACTACAATGAGCAGTTCTTC. This translates into CASSQETSGHYNEQFF.

The chain has TRBV5-1 and TRBJ2-1, with D possibly being TRBD1 (5 bases). V lost 1 base and J 9 bases, leaving 11 bases between the germline ends. This CDR3 region has 13 residues. Per the germline V gene, CDR1 is SGHRS and CDR2 is YFSETQ. CDR3: CASSLFTGVEQFF. Here the CDR3 DNA reads TGCGCCAGCAGCTTGTTTACAGGCGTTGAGCAGTTCTTC.

This clonotype was seen a few times. This sequence joins TRBV4-3 and TRBJ2-7; 8 positions agree with TRBD1. The ends lost 2 bases at V and 3 bases at J; junction bases unmatched: 9. CDR3 length: 16 residues. The germline V gene encodes CDR1 LGHNA and CDR2 YSLEER. CDR3 in DNA: TGCGCCAGCAGCCAACAGGGGGCCAACCTCAACTACGAGCAGTACTTC. Translating gives CASSQQGANLNYEQYF.

This clonotype was detected many times. This sequence joins TRBV20-1 and TRBJ2-3; TRBD1 is a possible D gene (6 bases). The V gene lost 1 base and the J gene lost 1 base, with 12 bases spanning the gap. This CDR3 has 15 amino acids. The V gene's germline CDR1 is DFQATT and CDR2 SNEGSKA (reference sequence). The CDR3 sequence: CSARVVGAGTDTQYF. CDR3 coding DNA: TGCAGTGCTAGAGTTGTGGGGGCCGGCACAGATACGCAGTATTTT.

The chain joins TRBV4-2 to TRBJ2-7; the match to TRBD1 covers 7 bases. V shed 4 bases, J shed 4 bases, and the junction held 10 bases outside the gene matches. The germline CDR1 and CDR2 sequences are LGHNA and YNFKEQ. The CDR3 extends over 15 amino acids. The CDR3 nucleotides read TGTGCCAGCAGCCCTACAGGGGCCATGGGATACGAGCAGTACTTC. Its translation is CASSPTGAMGYEQYF.